The rows below give T cell receptor beta chains drawn from one sample of a study of blood T cell repertoires in COVID-19. Assay used: immunoSEQ multiplex PCR; TCRdb lists only in-frame clones, some missing. The sample carries over 150,000 clones, 75% to 85% recorded once. Sequences were obtained from peripheral blood. The origin of the receptors is a human donor in a cohort sampled during active COVID-19. Both conserved end residues are part of each CDR3. D genes are given only for firm matches.

v_gene	d_gene	j_gene	CDR3aa	CDR3nt
TRBV23-1	TRBD2	TRBJ2-4	CASSQSCGGLAKNIQYF	TGCGCCAGCAGTCAATCTTGCGGGGGTTTAGCCAAAAACATTCAGTACTTC
TRBV29-1	TRBD1	TRBJ1-2	CSVTRTGDNYGYTF	TGCAGCGTTACACGGACAGGAGATAACTATGGCTACACCTTC
TRBV28	NA	TRBJ2-7	CASSLFSEQYF	TGTGCCAGCAGTTTATTCTCCGAGCAGTACTTC
TRBV5-5	NA	TRBJ2-5	CASSLVPGTLKETQYF	TGTGCCAGCAGCTTGGTCCCAGGTACCCTAAAAGAGACCCAGTACTTC
TRBV19	TRBD2	TRBJ2-1	CASSSLTSGRGKDEQFF	TGTGCCAGTAGTTCTTTGACTAGCGGGAGGGGGAAGGATGAGCAGTTCTTC
TRBV28	NA	TRBJ1-5	CASSSPSGIQPQHF	TGTGCCAGCAGTTCCCCCTCAGGGATTCAGCCCCAGCATTTT
TRBV4-2	TRBD2	TRBJ2-7	CASSQDDGLAVSEQYF	TGTGCCAGCAGCCAAGATGACGGACTAGCGGTATCCGAGCAGTACTTC
TRBV5-1	TRBD1	TRBJ2-7	CASSSTGTVYEQYF	TGCGCCAGCAGCTCTACCGGGACAGTCTACGAGCAGTACTTC
TRBV12-5	NA	TRBJ2-4	CASGSGVAKNIQYF	TGTGCTAGTGGTTCGGGGGTAGCCAAAAACATTCAGTACTTC
TRBV27	NA	TRBJ2-7	CASGSSETYEQYF	TGTGCCAGCGGATCTAGCGAAACCTACGAGCAGTACTTC
TRBV7-9	TRBD2	TRBJ2-3	CASSLRREAIVVAQYF	TGTGCCAGCAGCTTAAGGCGGGAGGCCATCGTTGTTGCGCAGTATTTT
TRBV7-9	TRBD2	TRBJ2-7	CASSSGLAGLSEQYF	TGTGCCAGCAGTTCCGGACTAGCGGGACTTAGCGAGCAGTACTTC
TRBV6-5	TRBD1	TRBJ2-5	CASSPGQPQETQYF	TGTGCCAGCAGCCCGGGACAGCCACAAGAGACCCAGTACTTC
TRBV19	TRBD2	TRBJ2-5	CASPYMGPSGSPTREGTQYF	TGTGCCAGTCCTTATATGGGGCCTAGCGGGAGTCCCACTAGGGAGGGGACCCAGTACTTC
TRBV28	TRBD1	TRBJ2-3	CASSLWAAGTENTDTQYF	TGTGCCAGCAGTTTATGGGCCGCTGGGACAGAAAACACAGATACGCAGTATTTT
TRBV29-1	NA	TRBJ1-4	CSVGAGTNEKLFF	TGCAGCGTTGGGGCAGGGACTAATGAAAAACTGTTTTTT
TRBV28	TRBD1	TRBJ1-3	CASSWGQGGSGNTIYF	TGTGCCAGCAGTTGGGGACAGGGAGGTTCTGGAAACACCATATATTTT
TRBV24-1	TRBD1	TRBJ1-1	CATSDLQGGGHTEAFF	TGTGCCACCAGTGATTTGCAGGGGGGCGGGCACACTGAAGCTTTCTTT
TRBV4-1	TRBD1	TRBJ2-5	CASSQRYGTGGETQYF	TGCGCCAGCAGCCAAAGATATGGGACAGGGGGGGAGACCCAGTACTTC
TRBV27	TRBD1	TRBJ1-2	CASRTPGTGGYGYTF	TGTGCCAGCAGGACCCCCGGGACAGGGGGCTATGGCTACACCTTC
TRBV2	TRBD1	TRBJ1-2	CASSVGQGIHGYTF	TGTGCCAGCAGTGTCGGACAGGGTATCCATGGCTACACCTTC
TRBV5-1	NA	TRBJ1-1	CASSRNTGDTEAFF	TGCGCCAGCAGCCGAAATACCGGGGACACTGAAGCTTTCTTT
TRBV5-8	NA	TRBJ2-1	CASSLRGKVYNEQFF	TGTGCCAGCAGCCTGCGGGGAAAGGTCTACAATGAGCAGTTCTTC
TRBV5-1	TRBD2	TRBJ2-5	CASRFLGGQETQYF	TGCGCCAGCAGGTTTTTGGGGGGGCAAGAGACCCAGTACTTC
TRBV6-1	TRBD2	TRBJ2-3	CASSKAGTIGTDTQYF	TGTGCCAGCAGTAAAGCCGGGACTATAGGCACAGATACGCAGTATTTT
TRBV5-4	TRBD2	TRBJ2-5	CASSPREAETQYF	TGTGCCAGCAGCCCCCGGGAGGCAGAGACCCAGTACTTC